This TCR beta chain is from a study of PD-L1 blockade in urothelial cancer. Study-wide background: Researchers found blood samples held a median of 141,255 T cells.

The CDR3 has 10 residues. Germline loops: CDR1 LNHDA, CDR2 SQIVND (reference sequence). Measured with immunoSEQ multiplex PCR; TCRdb has only the in-frame clones, and not every one. The table includes about 50,000 clones, approximately 86% detected once. Time point of the sample: peripheral blood 6 weeks after treatment start. Urothelial carcinoma, locally advanced or metastatic, affected the patients. Sample contribution per patient ranged from 1 to 8, covering pretreatment and on-treatment. Note on this clone: At one end the junction does not follow the germline gene, possibly because of a read error.

The clonotype originates from a man in his sixties with urothelial cancer. The chain couples TRBV19 to TRBJ1-2; tentatively, D is TRBD1 (5 bases). This specimen consisted of PBMCs, obtained around atezolizumab (anti-PD-L1) treatment. CDR3 coding DNA: TGTGCCAGTAGTATACCCAGGGTGGAGTTC. Protein sequence: CASSIPRVEF.